This entry features one TCR beta chain sequence. Its antigen specificity is not known. Per-base qualities were not stored, and no clone one base away is much larger. TCRbeta CDR3 regions were amplified from genomic DNA by means of the immunoSEQ Assay, a bias-controlled multiplex PCR. The paper's processing steps were these. Nucleated cell counts per sample were estimated from amplification of reference gene primers within the assay. To quantify the absolute abundance of each unique TCRbeta CDR3 rearrangement, sequence reads were collapsed and filtered. Productive Simpson clonality was computed per sample as the square root of Simpson's diversity index over productive rearrangements. TCRdb mirrors the immuneACCESS table, restricted to in-frame sequences. Some clones are absent from its copies; in checked studies, under half trace to an unresolved V gene, and the reason for the others is unknown. D and trimming come from the DNA, and the V and J calls and clone size come from that table. The sample yields hundreds of thousands of clones; 70% to 90% were counted once. Together, the top ten hold about 2.1% of the sample.

This sample is drawn from a study of blood T cell repertoires in COVID-19 (dated by TCRdb to the early 2020s). Context from the whole study: Samples covering the acute and convalescent phases of COVID-19 were provided by collaborators in the United States, Italy and Spain. HLA class I and class II types, where available, came from metadata supplied by the sample provider rather than from assay-based typing. A freely available public database, intended as a resource for researchers studying the immune response to SARS-CoV-2, is where the repertoires were released. The material from the prospective study consisted of cDNA or gDNA derived from T cells, B-cell-depleted T cells, or PBMCs. Nearly every sample came with metadata listing a de-identified subject ID, COVID-19 status, age in years and sex. Subjects who had been exposed to COVID-19, were actively infected with it, or had recovered from it provided the deeply sampled blood TCRbeta repertoires that made up the dataset. Samples came from the ongoing ImmuneRACE study (first 160 participants) plus 1,254 subjects from 6 global collaborators. Findings and caveats that apply to the study as a whole: Clinical and demographic metadata were provided uncurated, with the amount varying by source and participant.

One collaborating source in Seattle enrolled patients during active infection and followed them longitudinally through the course of disease. Collaborating institutions collected whole blood in K2EDTA tubes following their own protocols. For TCRbeta analysis, collaborators shipped samples as frozen whole blood, isolated PBMCs, or DNA extracted from either of those sample types. CDR1 and CDR2, per the germline V gene, are MNHEY and SVGAGI. There are 15 amino acids in the CDR3, from cysteine to phenylalanine inclusive. The DNA shown is the 45-base CDR3, in frame from base 1. Trimming at the junction amounts to 4 bases on V and 8 bases on J, and the germline ends lie 20 bases apart.

The specimen sequenced was peripheral blood. This receptor was obtained from a woman aged 60-70 years with COVID-19, enrolled during active disease. Rearrangement joined TRBV6-5 to TRBJ1-2; the D segment could be TRBD1, given 5 matching bases. The sequence in DNA is TGTGCCAGCAGTTTCGGACACCCTACACGGGAGGGCTACACCTTC. Translated, it reads CASSFGHPTREGYTF.